Here is one TCR beta chain with its context. Antigen unknown. The source of the sample is a study of cytomegalovirus exposure and HLA in healthy donors. Germline V lookup: CDR1 SGHNT, CDR2 YENEEA. The CDR3 length is 14 residues. Germline trimming cut 3 bases from V and 2 bases from J; bases unmatched to any gene: 2. PCR amplification relied on 60 Vbeta primers (plus 13 Jbeta primers). Generated by immunoSEQ multiplex PCR, the TCRdb table keeps only in-frame clones and is missing some. The table records roughly 250,000 clones, under 80% of them present only once. The study's findings and limits: The HLA-A and HLA-B alleles of most subjects were reportedly predicted accurately from TCR beta sequences. Reportedly, cytomegalovirus status was diagnosed with high sensitivity and specificity. Despite most TCR sequences being rare, some public TCRs occurred in many donors.

This chain links TRBV11-3 with TRBJ2-3; 7 bases map to TRBD2. This TCR was sampled from a female donor in good health and CMV-seronegative. The sequenced sample consisted of PBMCs. The CDR3 loop is CASSLGGVTDTQYF. CDR3 in DNA: TGTGCCAGCAGCTTGGGGGGGGTCACAGATACGCAGTATTTT. The full variable domain, its missing parts supplied by reference TRBV11-3 and TRBJ2-3, is EAGVVQSPRYKIIEKKQPVAFWCNPISGHNTLYWYLQNLGQGPELLIRYENEEAVDDSQLPKDRFSAERLKGVDSTLKIQPAELGDSAVYLCASSLGGVTDTQYFGPGTRLTVL.